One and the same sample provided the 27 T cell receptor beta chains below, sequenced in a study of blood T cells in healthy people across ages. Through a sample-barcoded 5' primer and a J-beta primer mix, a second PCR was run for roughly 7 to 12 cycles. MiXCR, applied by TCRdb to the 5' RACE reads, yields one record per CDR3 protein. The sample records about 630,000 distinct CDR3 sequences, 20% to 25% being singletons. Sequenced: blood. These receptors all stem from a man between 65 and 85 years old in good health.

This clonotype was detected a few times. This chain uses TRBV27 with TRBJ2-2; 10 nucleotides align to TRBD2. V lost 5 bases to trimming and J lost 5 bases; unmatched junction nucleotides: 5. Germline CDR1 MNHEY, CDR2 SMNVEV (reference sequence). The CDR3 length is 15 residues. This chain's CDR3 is CASSRTSGTTGELFF. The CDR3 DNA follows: TGTGCCAGCAGTCGAACTAGCGGGACGACCGGGGAGCTGTTTTTT.

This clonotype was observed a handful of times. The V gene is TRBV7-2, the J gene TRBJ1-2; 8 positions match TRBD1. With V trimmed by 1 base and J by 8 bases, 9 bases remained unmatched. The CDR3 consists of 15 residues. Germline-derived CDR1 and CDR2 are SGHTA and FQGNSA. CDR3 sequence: CASSLDPSGGGGYTF. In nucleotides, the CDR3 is TGTGCCAGCAGCTTAGACCCCTCAGGGGGCGGCGGCTACACCTTC. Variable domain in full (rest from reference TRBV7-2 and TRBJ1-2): GAGVSQSPSNKVTEKGKDVELRCDPISGHTALYWYRQSLGQGLEFLIYFQGNSAPDKSGLPSDRFSAERTGGSVSTLTIQRTQQEDSAVYLCASSLDPSGGGGYTFGSGTRLTVV.

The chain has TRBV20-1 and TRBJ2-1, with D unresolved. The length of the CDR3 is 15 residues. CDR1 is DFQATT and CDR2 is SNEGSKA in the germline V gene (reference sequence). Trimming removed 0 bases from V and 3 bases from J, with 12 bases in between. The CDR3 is CSAREGEGIYNEQFF. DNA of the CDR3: TGCAGTGCTAGAGAGGGTGAAGGAATCTACAATGAGCAGTTCTTC.

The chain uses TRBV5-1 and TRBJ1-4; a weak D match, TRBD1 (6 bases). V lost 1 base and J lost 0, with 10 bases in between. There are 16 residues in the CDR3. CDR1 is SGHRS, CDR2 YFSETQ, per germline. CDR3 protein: CASSLTGPATNEKLFF. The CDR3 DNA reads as TGCGCCAGCAGCTTGACAGGGCCTGCAACTAATGAAAAACTGTTTTTT. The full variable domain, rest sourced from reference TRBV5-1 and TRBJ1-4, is KAGVTQTPRYLIKTRGQQVTLSCSPISGHRSVSWYQQTPGQGLQFLFEYFSETQRNKGNFPGRFSGRQFSNSRSEMNVSTLELGDSALYLCASSLTGPATNEKLFFGSGTQLSVL.

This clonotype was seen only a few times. CDR3 in DNA: TGCGCCAGCAGCTTTACTAGCGGCCGGGACAATGAGCAGTTCTTC. It codes for CASSFTSGRDNEQFF. This chain links TRBV5-1 with TRBJ2-1; 8 positions match TRBD2. The CDR3 has 15 residues. V lost 2 bases and J lost 5; bases outside the gene matches: 6. Germline V CDR1 and CDR2: SGHRS, YFSETQ.

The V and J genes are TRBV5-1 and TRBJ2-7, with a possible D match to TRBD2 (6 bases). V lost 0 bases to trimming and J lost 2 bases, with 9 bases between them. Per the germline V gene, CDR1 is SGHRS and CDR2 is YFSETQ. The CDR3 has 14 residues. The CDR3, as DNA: TGCGCCAGCAGCTTGGACGGGAGACCCTACGAGCAGTACTTC. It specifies CASSLDGRPYEQYF.

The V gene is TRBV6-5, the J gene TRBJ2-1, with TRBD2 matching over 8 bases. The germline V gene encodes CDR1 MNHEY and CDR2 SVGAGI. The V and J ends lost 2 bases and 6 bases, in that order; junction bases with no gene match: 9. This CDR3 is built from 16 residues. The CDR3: CASSYGAGGGGNEQFF. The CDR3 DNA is TGTGCCAGCAGTTACGGGGCGGGAGGCGGTGGCAATGAGCAGTTCTTC.

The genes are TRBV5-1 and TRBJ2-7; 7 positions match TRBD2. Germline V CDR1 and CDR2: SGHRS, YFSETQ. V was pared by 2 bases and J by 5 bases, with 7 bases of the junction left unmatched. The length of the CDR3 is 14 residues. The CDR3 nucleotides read TGCGCCAGCAGCTTTGAAGGCGGGAGAAACGAGCAGTACTTC. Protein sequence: CASSFEGGRNEQYF.

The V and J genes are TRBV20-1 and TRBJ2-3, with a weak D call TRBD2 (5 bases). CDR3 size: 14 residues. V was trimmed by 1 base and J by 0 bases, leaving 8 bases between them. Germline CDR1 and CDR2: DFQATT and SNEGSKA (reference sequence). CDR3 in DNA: TGCAGTGCTAGAGTGCGGACTAGCACAGATACGCAGTATTTT. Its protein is CSARVRTSTDTQYF.

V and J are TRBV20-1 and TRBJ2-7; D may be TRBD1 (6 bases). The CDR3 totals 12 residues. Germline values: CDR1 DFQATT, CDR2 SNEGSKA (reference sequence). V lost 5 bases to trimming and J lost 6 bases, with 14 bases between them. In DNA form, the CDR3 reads TGCAGTGCTCCCTCGACAGGTCCCGAGCAGTACTTC. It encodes CSAPSTGPEQYF.

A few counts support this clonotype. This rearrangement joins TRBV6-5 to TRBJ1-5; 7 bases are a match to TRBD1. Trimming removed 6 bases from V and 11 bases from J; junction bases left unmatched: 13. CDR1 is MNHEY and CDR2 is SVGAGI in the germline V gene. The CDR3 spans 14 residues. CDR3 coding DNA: TGTGCCAGCAGACCCAACAGGGGAACAGGGACCCAGCATTTT. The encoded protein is CASRPNRGTGTQHF.

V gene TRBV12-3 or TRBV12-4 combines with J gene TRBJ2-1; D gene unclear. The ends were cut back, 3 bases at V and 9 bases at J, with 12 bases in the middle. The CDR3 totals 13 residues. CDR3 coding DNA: TGTGCCAGCAGTTTGCGGTCCTCCTCTGAGCAGTTCTTC. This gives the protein CASSLRSSSEQFF.

CDR3 loop: CASNPAGGANTGELFF. The DNA of the CDR3 is TGTGCCAGCAACCCAGCGGGAGGCGCGAACACCGGGGAGCTGTTTTTT. V usage is TRBV7-9 and J usage is TRBJ2-2, with 9 bases that match TRBD2. With 7 bases clipped from V and 0 bases from J, the junction kept 6 bases outside the gene matches. In germline, CDR1 is SEHNR, CDR2 FQNEAQ (reference sequence). The CDR3 spans 16 residues.

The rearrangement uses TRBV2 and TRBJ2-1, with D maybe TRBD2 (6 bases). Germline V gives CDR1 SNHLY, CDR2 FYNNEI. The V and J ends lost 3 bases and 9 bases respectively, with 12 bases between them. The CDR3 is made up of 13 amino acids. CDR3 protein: CASSDREDSEQFF. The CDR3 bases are TGTGCCAGCAGTGACAGGGAGGACTCTGAGCAGTTCTTC.

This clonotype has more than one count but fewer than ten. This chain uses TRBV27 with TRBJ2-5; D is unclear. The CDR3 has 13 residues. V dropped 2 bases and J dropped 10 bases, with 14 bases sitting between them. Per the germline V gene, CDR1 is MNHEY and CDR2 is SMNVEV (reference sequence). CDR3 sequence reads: CASSLHRTQVQYF. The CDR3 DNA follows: TGTGCCAGCAGTTTACACCGAACTCAGGTCCAGTACTTC.

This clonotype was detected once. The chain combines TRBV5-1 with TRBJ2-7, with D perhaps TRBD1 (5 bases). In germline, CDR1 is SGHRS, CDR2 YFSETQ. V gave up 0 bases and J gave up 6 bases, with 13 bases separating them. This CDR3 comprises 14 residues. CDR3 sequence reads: CASSLVQGPSEQYF. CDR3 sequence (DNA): TGCGCCAGCAGCTTGGTTCAGGGCCCGAGCGAGCAGTACTTC.

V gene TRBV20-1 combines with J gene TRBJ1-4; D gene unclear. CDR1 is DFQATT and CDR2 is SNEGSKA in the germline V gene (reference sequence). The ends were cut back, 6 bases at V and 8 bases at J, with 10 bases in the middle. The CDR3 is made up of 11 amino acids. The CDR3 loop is CSAKSGEKLFF. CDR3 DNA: TGCAGTGCCAAAAGCGGGGAAAAACTGTTTTTT.

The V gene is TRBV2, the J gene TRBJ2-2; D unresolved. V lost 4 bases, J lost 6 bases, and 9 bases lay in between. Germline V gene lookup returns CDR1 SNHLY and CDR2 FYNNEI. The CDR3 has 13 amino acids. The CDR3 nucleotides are TGTGCCAGCAGTGGGACCCTCCCCGGGGAGCTGTTTTTT. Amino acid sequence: CASSGTLPGELFF. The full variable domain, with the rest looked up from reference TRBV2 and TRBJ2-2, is EPEVTQTPSHQVTQMGQEVILRCVPISNHLYFYWYRQILGQKVEFLVSFYNNEISEKSEIFDDQFSVERPDGSNFTLKIRSTKLEDSAMYFCASSGTLPGELFFGEGSRLTVL.

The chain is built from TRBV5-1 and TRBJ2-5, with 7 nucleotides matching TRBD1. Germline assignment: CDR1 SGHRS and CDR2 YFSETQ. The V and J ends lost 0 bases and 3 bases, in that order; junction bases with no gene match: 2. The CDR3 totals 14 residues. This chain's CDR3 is CASSLEGTEETQYF. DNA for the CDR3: TGCGCCAGCAGCTTGGAAGGGACAGAAGAGACCCAGTACTTC.

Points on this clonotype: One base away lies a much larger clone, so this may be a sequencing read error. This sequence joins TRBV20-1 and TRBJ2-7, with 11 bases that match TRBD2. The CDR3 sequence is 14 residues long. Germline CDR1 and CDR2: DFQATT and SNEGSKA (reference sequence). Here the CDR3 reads CSVLAGGNSHEQYF. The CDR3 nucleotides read TGCAGTGTCCTAGCGGGAGGCAACTCCCACGAGCAGTACTTC.

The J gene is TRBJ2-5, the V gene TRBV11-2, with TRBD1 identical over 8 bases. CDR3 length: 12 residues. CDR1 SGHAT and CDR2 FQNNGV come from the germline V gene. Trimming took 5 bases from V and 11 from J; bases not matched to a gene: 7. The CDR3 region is CASSQGAWEQYF. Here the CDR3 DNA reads TGTGCCAGCAGCCAGGGGGCTTGGGAGCAGTACTTC.

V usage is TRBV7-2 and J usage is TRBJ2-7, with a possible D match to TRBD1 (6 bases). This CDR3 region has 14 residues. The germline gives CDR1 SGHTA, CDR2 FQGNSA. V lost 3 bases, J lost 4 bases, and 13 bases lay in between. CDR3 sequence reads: CASSFSGTLYEQYF. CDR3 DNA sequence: TGTGCCAGCAGCTTCTCCGGGACACTTTACGAGCAGTACTTC. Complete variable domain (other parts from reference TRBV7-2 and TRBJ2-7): GAGVSQSPSNKVTEKGKDVELRCDPISGHTALYWYRQSLGQGLEFLIYFQGNSAPDKSGLPSDRFSAERTGGSVSTLTIQRTQQEDSAVYLCASSFSGTLYEQYFGPGTRLTVT.

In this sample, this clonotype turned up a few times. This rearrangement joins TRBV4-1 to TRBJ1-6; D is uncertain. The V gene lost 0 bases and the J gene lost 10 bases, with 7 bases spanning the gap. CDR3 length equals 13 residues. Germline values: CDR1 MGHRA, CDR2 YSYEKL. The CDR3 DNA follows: TGCGCCAGCAGCCAAGAAACAAAATCACCCCTCCACTTT. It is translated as CASSQETKSPLHF.

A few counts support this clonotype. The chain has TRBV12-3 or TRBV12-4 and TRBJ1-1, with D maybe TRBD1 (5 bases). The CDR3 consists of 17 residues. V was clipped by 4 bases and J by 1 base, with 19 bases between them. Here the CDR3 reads CASSSTKPLGGNTEAFF. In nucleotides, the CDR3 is TGTGCCAGCAGTTCGACCAAGCCCTTGGGGGGGAACACTGAAGCTTTCTTT.

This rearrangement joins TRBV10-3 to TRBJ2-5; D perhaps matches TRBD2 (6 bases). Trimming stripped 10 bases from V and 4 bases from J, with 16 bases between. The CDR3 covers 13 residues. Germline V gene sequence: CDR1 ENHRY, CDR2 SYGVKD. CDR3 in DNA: TGTGCCAGCGGGCCGGAGGGTAGAGAGACCCAGTACTTC. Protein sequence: CASGPEGRETQYF.

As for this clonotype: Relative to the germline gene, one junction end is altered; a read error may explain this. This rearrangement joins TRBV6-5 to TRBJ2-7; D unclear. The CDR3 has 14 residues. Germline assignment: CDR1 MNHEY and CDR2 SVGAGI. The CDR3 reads CAGSYGRQSYEQYF. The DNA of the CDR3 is TGTGCCGGCAGTTACGGCAGGCAATCCTACGAGCAGTACTTC.

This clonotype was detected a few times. The CDR3 sequence is CAIRGLAGDTQYF. The CDR3 bases are TGTGCCATCAGAGGGCTAGCGGGAGACACGCAGTATTTT. The chain has TRBV10-3 and TRBJ2-3, with TRBD2 identical over 10 bases. J lost 9 bases, V lost 6 bases, and 6 bases had no gene match. Looked up from germline, CDR1 is ENHRY and CDR2 is SYGVKD. The CDR3 is 13 residues long.